The next 32 T cell receptor beta chains were all read from a single sample in a study of blood T cell repertoires in COVID-19 (dated by TCRdb to about 2020). Receptors were amplified or captured by the immunoSEQ multiplex PCR assay. TCRdb's version of the immuneACCESS table is confined to in-frame rearrangements and falls short of the full clone set. An unresolved V gene accounts for under half of the shortfall where checked; the remainder is of unknown origin. This sample comprises roughly 360,000 clones, over 75% of them detected only once. 0.95% to 1% of the sample lies in the top ten. Sequenced sample: PBMCs or T cells enriched from blood (not recorded which). The receptors come from a woman aged 25 to 45 with acute COVID-19.

This clone was seen a single time. J is TRBJ2-5 and V is TRBV6-5, with D possibly matching TRBD2 (6 bases). Between the trimmed V and J ends, which lost 2 bases and 5 bases, there was a span of 12 bases. This CDR3 comprises 14 residues. The V gene's germline CDR1 is MNHEY and CDR2 SVGAGI. In DNA, the CDR3 is TGTGCCAGCAGTTACGGGGGGTTTGGGGAGACCCAGTACTTC. This sequence encodes CASSYGGFGETQYF.

V and J are TRBV7-2 and TRBJ2-7; D is uncertain. The germline gives CDR1 SGHTA, CDR2 FQGNSA. V lost 3 bases, J lost 2 bases, and 5 bases lay in between. The CDR3 contains 12 residues. Here the CDR3 DNA reads TGTGCCAGCAGCTTCCCTCCCTACGAGCAGTACTTC. Amino acids: CASSFPPYEQYF.

The chain links TRBV5-1 to TRBJ1-1; D unresolved. Trimming shortened V by 5 bases and J by 1 base, and 12 bases separated the two germline ends. The CDR3 is made up of 14 amino acids. CDR1 is SGHRS, CDR2 YFSETQ, per germline. CDR3 region: CASSTRAQNTEAFF. The CDR3 region has the DNA TGCGCCAGCAGTACGCGAGCCCAGAACACTGAAGCTTTCTTT.

The chain uses TRBV14 and TRBJ1-1, with no clear D. V gave up 0 bases and J gave up 0 bases, with 5 bases separating them. The CDR3 loop spans 14 amino acids. Germline CDR1 reads SGHDN; CDR2 reads FVKESK. The CDR3 is CASSQEQMNTEAFF. The CDR3 bases are TGTGCCAGCAGCCAAGAACAGATGAACACTGAAGCTTTCTTT.

J is TRBJ2-7 and V is TRBV29-1, with D maybe TRBD1 (5 bases). Deletions cut 0 bases from V and 5 bases from J, with 11 bases between. The CDR3 spans 13 residues. Germline V gene lookup returns CDR1 SQVTM and CDR2 ANQGSEA. CDR3: CSVEEAGPDEQYF. CDR3 DNA: TGCAGCGTTGAAGAGGCAGGGCCCGACGAGCAGTACTTC.

This clone was detected once. This chain links TRBV19 with TRBJ1-5; D is uncertain. Germline CDR1 reads LNHDA; CDR2 reads SQIVND (reference sequence). V lost 4 bases, J lost 6 bases, and 16 bases lay in between. The length of the CDR3 is 15 residues. The CDR3 DNA sequence: TGTGCCAGTAGTACTTACATGGGAGTGGGTCAGCCCCAGCATTTT. Its translation is CASSTYMGVGQPQHF.

This chain uses TRBV24-1 with TRBJ2-5; tentative D call: TRBD1 (6 bases). The CDR3 covers 15 residues. CDR1 is KGHDR and CDR2 is SFDVKD in the germline V gene. V lost 7 bases to trimming and J lost 5 bases, with 19 bases between them. Written as DNA, the CDR3 is TGTGCCACCAGCGACCCGACAGGAACTGGGGAGACCCAGTACTTC. This sequence encodes CATSDPTGTGETQYF.

J is TRBJ2-2 and V is TRBV24-1, with D perhaps matching TRBD1 (6 bases). Germline V gives CDR1 KGHDR, CDR2 SFDVKD. V lost 0 bases, J lost 8 bases, and 9 bases lay in between. The CDR3 consists of 14 residues. The CDR3 DNA sequence: TGTGCCACCAGTGATTTGAGGGGGTCTGGGGAGCTGTTTTTT. Protein sequence: CATSDLRGSGELFF.

CDR3 bases: TGTGCCAGCAGCCACCAGGGTAGAACAGATACGCAGTATTTT. Amino acid sequence: CASSHQGRTDTQYF. The V call is TRBV14, the J call TRBJ2-3; tentatively, D is TRBD1 (5 bases). Trimming pared 3 bases from V and 3 bases from J, leaving 10 bases between. The length of the CDR3 is 14 residues. The germline V gene has CDR1 SGHDN and CDR2 FVKESK.

The gene calls are TRBV11-2 and TRBJ1-2; D not certain. V lost 3 bases and J lost 4, with 9 bases in between. The germline CDR1 and CDR2 sequences are SGHAT and FQNNGV. This CDR3 spans 13 amino acids. CDR3 DNA: TGTGCCAGCAGCTTGGTAACAGCCTATGGCTACACCTTC. This encodes CASSLVTAYGYTF.

This chain joins TRBV10-1 and TRBJ2-7; D not certain. The CDR3 is made up of 12 amino acids. V was trimmed by 5 bases and J by 0 bases, leaving 5 bases between them. Germline values: CDR1 WNHNN, CDR2 SYGVQD (reference sequence). The CDR3 loop is CASSRSSYEQYF. CDR3 bases: TGCGCCAGCAGTCGGAGCTCCTACGAGCAGTACTTC.

The chain combines TRBV6-1 with TRBJ1-2; D is possibly TRBD1 (5 bases). Looked up from germline, CDR1 is MNHNS and CDR2 is SASEGT. Trimming shortened V by 3 bases and J by 4 bases, and 12 bases separated the two germline ends. This CDR3 is built from 14 residues. DNA for the CDR3: TGTGCCAGCAGTGAGGGGGGGATCGGCTATGGCTACACCTTC. It is translated as CASSEGGIGYGYTF.

This clone was seen just once. The chain combines TRBV7-9 with TRBJ1-3; the D gene is possibly TRBD1 (6 bases). Germline V CDR1 and CDR2: SEHNR, FQNEAQ (reference sequence). The CDR3 extends over 15 amino acids. V lost 5 bases to trimming and J lost 0 bases, with 11 bases between them. DNA for the CDR3: TGTGCCAGCAGCGGGGGACACCCCTCTGGAAACACCATATATTTT. Translating it yields CASSGGHPSGNTIYF.

The J gene is TRBJ1-2, the V gene TRBV24-1, with 7 bases aligning to TRBD1. Trimming removed 4 bases from V and 8 bases from J; junction bases left unmatched: 15. Germline lookup yields CDR1 KGHDR and CDR2 SFDVKD. The CDR3 is 16 residues long. CDR3 loop: CATSEPNPTGMGGYTF. The CDR3 nucleotides read TGTGCCACCAGTGAACCGAACCCGACAGGGATGGGCGGCTACACCTTC.

This sequence joins TRBV5-8 and TRBJ1-5; 8 nucleotides agree with TRBD1. The CDR3 sequence is 16 residues long. Germline CDR1 SGHTS, CDR2 YDEGEE. V trimming: 2 bases; J trimming: 4 bases; junction bases outside the gene matches: 8. CDR3 DNA: TGTGCCAGCAGCTTTAACTGGGGACAGGAAAATCAGCCCCAGCATTTT. This encodes CASSFNWGQENQPQHF. The full variable domain, rest sourced from reference TRBV5-8 and TRBJ1-5, is EAGVTQSPTHLIKTRGQQATLRCSPISGHTSVYWYQQALGLGLQFLLWYDEGEERNRGNFPPRFSGRQFPNYSSELNVNALELEDSALYLCASSFNWGQENQPQHFGDGTRLSIL.

The chain has TRBV7-8 and TRBJ1-4; 7 nucleotides line up with TRBD1. Looked up from germline, CDR1 is SGHVS and CDR2 is FQNEAQ. Trimming cost V 5 bases and J 3 bases; bases outside gene matches: 9. The CDR3 contains 16 residues. Here the CDR3 reads CASSRGAGGSNEKLFF. CDR3 DNA sequence: TGTGCCAGCAGCCGAGGGGCAGGGGGATCTAATGAAAAACTGTTTTTT.

The chain links TRBV6-5 to TRBJ2-3, with D perhaps matching TRBD1 (5 bases). The length of the CDR3 is 12 residues. V was shortened by 7 bases and J by 6 bases, with 11 bases between the two germline ends. Germline V gene data show CDR1 as MNHEY and CDR2 as SVGAGI. The CDR3 sequence is CASKRGIDTQYF. The CDR3 nucleotides are TGTGCCAGCAAAAGGGGCATCGATACGCAGTATTTT.

The rearrangement joins TRBV12-5 to TRBJ2-1; 8 bases are shared with TRBD2. V was clipped by 0 bases and J by 3 bases; unmatched bases: 13. The length of the CDR3 is 19 residues. The V gene's germline CDR1 is LGHNT and CDR2 FRNRAP. In nucleotides, the CDR3 is TGTGCTAGTGGTTTGGTACCAGATGGTGTAGCGGGAAACTACAATGAGCAGTTCTTC. It encodes CASGLVPDGVAGNYNEQFF.

The rearrangement uses TRBV19 and TRBJ1-5; D possibly corresponds to TRBD1 (6 bases). The CDR3 covers 14 residues. The V and J ends lost 4 bases and 3 bases respectively, with 10 bases between them. Germline-derived CDR1 and CDR2 are LNHDA and SQIVND (reference sequence). Here the CDR3 reads CASSTDRYNQPQHF. Written as DNA, the CDR3 is TGTGCCAGTAGTACAGACAGGTACAATCAGCCCCAGCATTTT.

V usage is TRBV5-4 and J usage is TRBJ2-3, with D possibly TRBD1 on 8 matching bases. CDR3 length: 15 amino acids. The germline V gene encodes CDR1 SGHNT and CDR2 YYREEE (reference sequence). Between the trimmed V and J ends, which lost 2 bases and 0 bases, there was a span of 10 bases. CDR3 sequence reads: CASSLQGGSTDTQYF. The CDR3 region has the DNA TGTGCCAGCAGCTTACAGGGGGGGAGCACAGATACGCAGTATTTT.

The rearrangement links TRBV9 to TRBJ2-1; tentative D call: TRBD1 (6 bases). Germline CDR1 reads SGDLS; CDR2 reads YYNGEE. Trimming removed 4 bases from V and 7 bases from J, with 12 bases in between. The CDR3 spans 13 residues. CDR3 protein: CASSPGTPNEQFF. The CDR3 region has the DNA TGTGCCAGCAGCCCAGGGACACCAAATGAGCAGTTCTTC.

The V call is TRBV5-1, the J call TRBJ2-1; 7 nucleotides match TRBD1. The CDR3 is 15 amino acids. The germline gives CDR1 SGHRS, CDR2 YFSETQ. Trimming cost V 3 bases and J 2 bases; bases outside gene matches: 5. The CDR3 DNA follows: TGCGCCAGCAGCTCATCGGACAGGCCCTACAATGAGCAGTTCTTC. This sequence encodes CASSSSDRPYNEQFF. The whole variable domain, filled in from reference TRBV5-1 and TRBJ2-1, reads KAGVTQTPRYLIKTRGQQVTLSCSPISGHRSVSWYQQTPGQGLQFLFEYFSETQRNKGNFPGRFSGRQFSNSRSEMNVSTLELGDSALYLCASSSSDRPYNEQFFGPGTRLTVL.

This clone was observed a few times. V and J are TRBV2 and TRBJ2-7, with TRBD1 matching 9 bases. Looked up from germline, CDR1 is SNHLY and CDR2 is FYNNEI. Germline trimming cut 9 bases from V and 3 bases from J; bases unmatched to any gene: 9. This CDR3 is 14 amino acids long. For the CDR3, the DNA is TGTGCCAGTCAACCGGGACAGGGTGTCTACGAGCAGTACTTC. Encoded protein: CASQPGQGVYEQYF. The variable domain in full, completed from reference TRBV2 and TRBJ2-7, reads EPEVTQTPSHQVTQMGQEVILRCVPISNHLYFYWYRQILGQKVEFLVSFYNNEISEKSEIFDDQFSVERPDGSNFTLKIRSTKLEDSAMYFCASQPGQGVYEQYFGPGTRLTVT.

This chain uses TRBV11-3 with TRBJ2-1, with TRBD2 matching over 8 bases. V trimming: 1 base; J trimming: 7 bases; junction bases outside the gene matches: 9. The CDR3 consists of 16 residues. The germline gives CDR1 SGHNT, CDR2 YENEEA. CDR3 DNA sequence: TGTGCCAGCAGCTTAGTGTCCGGGGGGGCCAGGAATGAGCAGTTCTTC. It translates to CASSLVSGGARNEQFF.

This chain's CDR3 is CASSLVSNQPQHF. In DNA form, the CDR3 reads TGTGCCAGCAGCTTAGTAAGCAATCAGCCCCAGCATTTT. The chain combines TRBV7-9 with TRBJ1-5; D gene ambiguous. The germline V gene encodes CDR1 SEHNR and CDR2 FQNEAQ (reference sequence). The CDR3 is 13 residues long. The V gene lost 1 base and the J gene lost 1 base, with 2 bases spanning the gap.

The V call is TRBV4-1, the J call TRBJ2-1; D is undetermined. Trimming stripped 0 bases from V and 4 bases from J, with 7 bases between. This CDR3 has 14 residues. The germline V gene encodes CDR1 MGHRA and CDR2 YSYEKL. The CDR3 DNA reads as TGCGCCAGCAGCCAAGACTACGCTTACAATGAGCAGTTCTTC. This encodes CASSQDYAYNEQFF.

V gene TRBV7-2 combines with J gene TRBJ1-2; D possibly corresponds to TRBD1 (5 bases). The ends were cut back, 1 base at V and 5 bases at J, with 26 bases in the middle. CDR3 length: 19 residues. Germline values: CDR1 SGHTA, CDR2 FQGNSA. The CDR3 nucleotides are TGTGCCAGCAGCTTAGGTCGGAGTGGGACTGCCTTTAGGAAATATGGCTACACCTTC. Protein: CASSLGRSGTAFRKYGYTF.

This clone appeared once. The gene calls are TRBV4-1 and TRBJ1-5, with 9 positions matching TRBD1. This CDR3 region has 17 residues. V shed 0 bases and J 3 bases; nucleotides not matched to a gene: 6. CDR1 is MGHRA, CDR2 YSYEKL, per germline. The CDR3 sequence is CASSQDRNRGLNQPQHF. Here the CDR3 DNA reads TGCGCCAGCAGCCAAGATAGGAACAGGGGGCTCAATCAGCCCCAGCATTTT.

The chain recombines TRBV27 with TRBJ2-3; D perhaps matches TRBD1 (6 bases). V was pared by 4 bases and J by 0 bases, with 11 bases between. Germline V gene sequence: CDR1 MNHEY, CDR2 SMNVEV (reference sequence). The CDR3 loop spans 15 amino acids. The CDR3 nucleotides are TGTGCCAGCAGTTCCAGCCAGGGGAGCACAGATACGCAGTATTTT. Translating it yields CASSSSQGSTDTQYF.

The chain combines TRBV6-4 with TRBJ2-7; D perhaps matches TRBD1 (6 bases). CDR1 MRHNA and CDR2 SNTAGT come from the germline V gene. The CDR3 contains 13 residues. The V gene lost 6 bases and the J gene lost 3 bases, with 12 bases spanning the gap. The CDR3 reads CASRAQGNYEQYF. In nucleotides, the CDR3 is TGTGCCAGCAGGGCTCAGGGGAACTACGAGCAGTACTTC.

The rearrangement uses TRBV18 and TRBJ1-2, with D tentatively TRBD1 (6 bases). CDR3 length: 14 amino acids. V was trimmed by 3 bases and J by 8 bases, leaving 16 bases between them. Germline CDR1 is KGHSH and CDR2 is LQKENI. The DNA for the CDR3 is TGTGCCAGCTCACCTAACAGGGACCAGGAGGGCTACACCTTC. Its protein product is CASSPNRDQEGYTF. Based on the CDR3 plus reference TRBV18 and TRBJ1-2, the full variable domain is NAGVMQNPRHLVRRRGQEARLRCSPMKGHSHVYWYRQLPEEGLKFMVYLQKENIIDESGMPKERFSAEFPKEGPSILRIQQVVRGDSAAYFCASSPNRDQEGYTFGSGTRLTVV.

The rearrangement uses TRBV4-1 and TRBJ2-7; 10 bases are a match to TRBD2. Trimming removed 4 bases from V and 1 base from J; junction bases left unmatched: 10. Germline V gene lookup returns CDR1 MGHRA and CDR2 YSYEKL. The CDR3 extends over 17 amino acids. CDR3 sequence (DNA): TGCGCCAGCAGCCCCTCAAATTTAGCGGGGGGATCCTACGAGCAGTACTTC. Translation: CASSPSNLAGGSYEQYF.